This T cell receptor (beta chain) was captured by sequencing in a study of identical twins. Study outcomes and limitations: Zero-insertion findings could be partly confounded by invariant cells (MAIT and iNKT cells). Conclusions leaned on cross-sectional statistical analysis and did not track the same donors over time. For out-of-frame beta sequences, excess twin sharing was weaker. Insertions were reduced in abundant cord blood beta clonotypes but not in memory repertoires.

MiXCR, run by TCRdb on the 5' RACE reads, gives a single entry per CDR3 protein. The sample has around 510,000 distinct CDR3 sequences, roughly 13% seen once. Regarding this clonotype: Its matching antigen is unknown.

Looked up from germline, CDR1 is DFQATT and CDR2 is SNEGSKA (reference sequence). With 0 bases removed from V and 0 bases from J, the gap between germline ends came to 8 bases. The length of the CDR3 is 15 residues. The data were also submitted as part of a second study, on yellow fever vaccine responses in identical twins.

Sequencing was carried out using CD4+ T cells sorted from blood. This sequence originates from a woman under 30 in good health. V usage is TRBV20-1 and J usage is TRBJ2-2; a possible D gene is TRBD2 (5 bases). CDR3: CSARDSLANTGELFF. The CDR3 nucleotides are TGCAGTGCTAGAGATTCACTAGCGAACACCGGGGAGCTGTTTTTT.